The 20 T cell receptor beta chains below come from one sample, sequenced in a study of a mutant IDH1 vaccine in newly diagnosed glioma. Time point described: week 35, safety follow-up. Every vaccine dose comprised 300 ug of mutant IDH1 20-mer peptide plus topical imiquimod. Clones were sequenced by immunoSEQ multiplex PCR, and TCRdb holds only the in-frame ones, with some missing. The sample contains some 66,000 clones, roughly 84% of which appear only once. No antigen has been identified for these receptors. The material sequenced was PBMCs, taken from a glioma patient whose treatment included an IDH1 peptide vaccine. These receptors came from a young man with glioma.

The chain uses TRBV12-5 and TRBJ2-2; TRBD1 agrees at 9 bases. With V trimmed by 6 bases and J by 3 bases, 5 bases remained unmatched. There are 15 residues in the CDR3. Germline V gives CDR1 LGHNT, CDR2 FRNRAP. The CDR3 sequence is CASGSGQGYTGELFF. The CDR3 DNA sequence: TGTGCTAGTGGATCGGGACAGGGATACACCGGGGAGCTGTTTTTT. The full variable domain, with the rest looked up from reference TRBV12-5 and TRBJ2-2, is DARVTQTPRHKVTEMGQEVTMRCQPILGHNTVFWYRQTMMQGLELLAYFRNRAPLDDSGMPKDRFSAEMPDATLATLKIQPSEPRDSAVYFCASGSGQGYTGELFFGEGSRLTVL.

This sequence joins TRBV2 and TRBJ2-7; D is unresolved. The CDR3 consists of 14 residues. Germline-derived CDR1 and CDR2 are SNHLY and FYNNEI. Trimming took off 5 bases at V and 7 bases at J, with 18 bases between the two ends. The CDR3 sequence: CASSRIDEKEEQYF. The DNA of the CDR3 is TGTGCCAGCAGTCGTATAGATGAGAAAGAGGAGCAGTACTTC.

This chain uses TRBV11-1 with TRBJ2-5, with D perhaps TRBD1 or TRBD2 (5 bases each). Germline CDR1 reads SGHAT; CDR2 reads FQDESV (reference sequence). Trimming removed 5 bases at V and 2 bases at J, with 18 bases between. The CDR3 extends over 16 amino acids. In DNA, the CDR3 is TGTGCCAGCAGCCCTCGGGACGGCGCAAAACAAGAGACCCAGTACTTC. Protein product: CASSPRDGAKQETQYF. Filled out from reference TRBV11-1 and TRBJ2-5, the complete variable domain reads EAEVAQSPRYKITEKSQAVAFWCDPISGHATLYWYRQILGQGPELLVQFQDESVVDDSQLPKDRFSAERLKGVDSTLKIQPAELGDSAMYLCASSPRDGAKQETQYFGPGTRLLVL.

The CDR3, as DNA: TGTGCCAGCTCACCAGGGGCCAAGGGCATTCAGTACTTC. Its translation: CASSPGAKGIQYF. This chain connects TRBV18 to TRBJ2-4, with D perhaps matching TRBD1 (5 bases). Germline V gives CDR1 KGHSH, CDR2 LQKENI. Deletions cut 2 bases from V and 9 bases from J, with 11 bases between. The CDR3 sequence is 13 residues long.

This clone was detected only once. The chain employs TRBV4-1 and TRBJ2-1; D is perhaps TRBD2 (7 bases). Looked up from germline, CDR1 is MGHRA and CDR2 is YSYEKL. This CDR3 comprises 14 residues. Trimming left V 5 bases short and J 3 bases short, with 11 bases between. The CDR3 here is CASSGGGLYNEQFF. In DNA form, the CDR3 reads TGCGCCAGCAGCGGCGGGGGCCTCTACAATGAGCAGTTCTTC.

The V and J genes are TRBV7-9 and TRBJ1-2; D not certain. The CDR3 is 15 residues long. Germline lookup yields CDR1 SEHNR and CDR2 FQNEAQ (reference sequence). Trimming shortened V by 5 bases and J by 2 bases, and 15 bases separated the two germline ends. CDR3: CASSPRTGGNYGYTF. The CDR3 region has the DNA TGTGCCAGCAGCCCCCGGACGGGAGGGAACTATGGCTACACCTTC.

The chain recombines TRBV5-6 with TRBJ2-2; D assignment may be TRBD1 or TRBD2 (6 bases each). Deletions cut 4 bases from V and 6 bases from J, with 22 bases between. The germline CDR1 and CDR2 sequences are SGHDT and YYEEEE. The CDR3 covers 17 residues. The CDR3 DNA follows: TGTGCCAGCAGCGGTTACCCCCCGGGGGCGCCTGCCGGGGAGCTGTTTTTT. As protein: CASSGYPPGAPAGELFF. The whole variable domain, remainder taken from reference TRBV5-6 and TRBJ2-2, is DAGVTQSPTHLIKTRGQQVTLRCSPKSGHDTVSWYQQALGQGPQFIFQYYEEEERQRGNFPDRFSGHQFPNYSSELNVNALLLGDSALYLCASSGYPPGAPAGELFFGEGSRLTVL.

The chain is built from TRBV7-9 and TRBJ1-2; D possibly corresponds to TRBD1 (5 bases). Trimming removed 2 bases at V and 0 bases at J, with 10 bases between. Per germline, CDR1 SEHNR and CDR2 FQNEAQ (reference sequence). This CDR3 contains 15 residues. The CDR3 loop reads CASSLKGLANYGYTF. The CDR3 DNA reads TGTGCCAGCAGCTTAAAGGGGTTAGCTAACTATGGCTACACCTTC.

In its sample, this clone was seen once. The rearrangement links TRBV13 to TRBJ2-1; the match to TRBD2 covers 8 bases. Trimming removed 5 bases from V and 3 bases from J; junction bases left unmatched: 6. The germline V gene has CDR1 PRHDT and CDR2 FYEKMQ (reference sequence). The CDR3 runs to 15 residues. DNA for the CDR3: TGTGCCAGCAGCCCAGGACTAGCCCGCTACAATGAGCAGTTCTTC. Translating gives CASSPGLARYNEQFF.

The chain uses TRBV12-5 and TRBJ2-6, with 9 positions matching TRBD1. The germline gives CDR1 LGHNT, CDR2 FRNRAP. The V gene end was trimmed by 1 base and the J gene end by 1 base; junction bases not matched to a gene: 2. This CDR3 contains 17 residues. The CDR3 DNA is TGTGCTAGTGGTTTGGGGGACAGGGAATCTGGGGCCAACGTCCTGACTTTC. Encoded protein: CASGLGDRESGANVLTF.

The chain is built from TRBV27 and TRBJ2-3; 8 bases are a match to TRBD2. CDR3 length equals 15 residues. Germline CDR1 MNHEY, CDR2 SMNVEV (reference sequence). V lost 3 bases and J lost 2; bases outside the gene matches: 4. CDR3 residues: CASSFERGFTDTQYF. CDR3 nucleotide sequence: TGTGCCAGCAGTTTTGAGCGGGGGTTCACAGATACGCAGTATTTT.

The V call is TRBV18, the J call TRBJ2-2; TRBD2 is a possible D gene (5 bases). V lost 1 base and J 0 bases, leaving 9 bases between the germline ends. Germline-derived CDR1 and CDR2 are KGHSH and LQKENI. The CDR3 length is 16 residues. The CDR3: CASSPRRGSNTGELFF. The CDR3 DNA reads as TGTGCCAGCTCACCACGGAGAGGGTCGAACACCGGGGAGCTGTTTTTT. The variable domain in full, with the rest retrieved from reference TRBV18 and TRBJ2-2, is NAGVMQNPRHLVRRRGQEARLRCSPMKGHSHVYWYRQLPEEGLKFMVYLQKENIIDESGMPKERFSAEFPKEGPSILRIQQVVRGDSAAYFCASSPRRGSNTGELFFGEGSRLTVL.

CDR3 sequence reads: CASSQELVGGADTQYF. In nucleotides, the CDR3 is TGTGCCAGCAGCCAAGAATTGGTCGGTGGGGCAGATACGCAGTATTTT. V gene TRBV14 combines with J gene TRBJ2-3; D is uncertain. Germline V gene data show CDR1 as SGHDN and CDR2 as FVKESK. This CDR3 comprises 16 residues. Trimming removed 0 bases at V and 4 bases at J, with 14 bases between.

The chain employs TRBV5-6 and TRBJ2-1; no firm D call. V shed 0 bases and J shed 3 bases, with 16 bases lying between them. This CDR3 is 17 amino acids long. In germline, CDR1 is SGHDT, CDR2 YYEEEE. The CDR3 coding sequence is TGTGCCAGCAGCTTGGGGGCAGACCTTCCTTTCTACAATGAGCAGTTCTTC. It translates to CASSLGADLPFYNEQFF.

CDR3 residues: CASSLGGTGWRKGGYTF. The CDR3 DNA sequence: TGTGCCAGCAGTTTAGGGGGGACAGGCTGGCGTAAAGGTGGCTACACCTTC. The chain uses TRBV27 and TRBJ1-2, with 8 bases lining up with TRBD1. This CDR3 contains 17 residues. CDR1 and CDR2 from the germline V gene are MNHEY and SMNVEV (reference sequence). J lost 7 bases, V lost 2 bases, and 15 bases had no gene match.

This sequence joins TRBV6-5 and TRBJ1-1, with TRBD1 as a possible D gene (5 bases). The CDR3 spans 13 residues. CDR1 and CDR2 (germline): MNHEY, SVGAGI. The ends were cut back, 2 bases at V and 5 bases at J, with 9 bases in the middle. CDR3 protein: CASSYGTGTEAFF. DNA for the CDR3: TGTGCCAGCAGTTACGGGACCGGGACTGAAGCTTTCTTT.

The genes are TRBV27 and TRBJ2-1; 15 bases fit TRBD2. The CDR3 consists of 16 residues. V shed 1 base and J 7 bases; nucleotides not matched to a gene: 2. Germline loops: CDR1 MNHEY, CDR2 SMNVEV (reference sequence). Here the CDR3 DNA reads TGTGCCAGCAGTTTATACGGACTAGCGGGGGGGAATGAGCAGTTCTTC. Translation gives CASSLYGLAGGNEQFF.

The chain combines TRBV7-8 with TRBJ1-3; 8 positions match TRBD1. The CDR3 runs to 16 residues. Germline V gives CDR1 SGHVS, CDR2 FQNEAQ. The V segment lost 5 bases and the J segment 1 base; nucleotides outside the gene matches: 7. In nucleotides, the CDR3 is TGTGCCAGCAGCACGGACAGGGTCGTATCTGGAAACACCATATATTTT. Amino acid sequence: CASSTDRVVSGNTIYF.

This rearrangement joins TRBV27 to TRBJ1-4; 10 bases line up with TRBD1. The ends lost 3 bases at V and 8 bases at J; junction bases unmatched: 3. The CDR3 has 14 residues. The V gene's germline CDR1 is MNHEY and CDR2 SMNVEV (reference sequence). CDR3 protein: CASSFLGQGEKLFF. In DNA form, the CDR3 reads TGTGCCAGCAGTTTTTTGGGACAGGGGGAAAAACTGTTTTTT. Full variable domain (remainder filled in from reference TRBV27 and TRBJ1-4): EAQVTQNPRYLITVTGKKLTVTCSQNMNHEYMSWYRQDPGLGLRQIYYSMNVEVTDKGDVPEGYKVSRKEKRNFPLILESPSPNQTSLYFCASSFLGQGEKLFFGSGTQLSVL.

This chain links TRBV6-1 with TRBJ2-7; 8 nucleotides line up with TRBD1. CDR1 and CDR2 from the germline V gene are MNHNS and SASEGT. The CDR3 is 13 amino acids. V was clipped by 7 bases and J by 5 bases; unmatched bases: 7. The CDR3 loop is CASKDRVMDEQYF. DNA of the CDR3: TGTGCCAGCAAGGACAGGGTAATGGACGAGCAGTACTTC.